Following are 14 T cell receptor beta chains from one sample sequenced in a study of regulatory and conventional T cells in RAG deficiency (dated by TCRdb to about 2017). Before genomic DNA was extracted, conventional CD4+ T cells were isolated from blood as CD25-low CD127-high cells. The library came from the immunoSEQ multiplex PCR assay. The immuneACCESS repertoire file appears here via TCRdb, limited to in-frame rearrangements. These files lack a portion of the clones; in checked studies, under half of the deficit traces to unresolved V genes, and the cause of the others is not known. Within this sample are fewer than 30,000 clones, with about 95% of them counted one time only. The ten largest clones add up to approximately 0.15% of the sample. The same specimen was also included in a second study, on regulatory T cells. The second paper further reports: The multiplex PCR used 52 forward TRBV primers and 13 reverse TRBJ primers, with assay-based and computational corrections for amplification bias.

The specimen was CD25- CD4+ T cells sorted from blood. Receptor source: a human donor in good health.

The CDR3, as DNA: TGTGCCAGCACCACAGGGAAAGGGGGGAACACTGAAGCTTTCTTT. Protein product: CASTTGKGGNTEAFF. J is TRBJ1-1 and V is TRBV21-1; TRBD1, the D gene given by the table, was not confirmed from the DNA. TRBV21-1 represents a pseudogene. The CDR3 consists of 15 residues.

The J gene is TRBJ2-3, the V gene TRBV20-1; D possibly corresponds to TRBD1 (5 bases). V was cut by 6 bases and J by 4 bases, with 8 bases left in between. Germline V gene sequence: CDR1 DFQATT, CDR2 SNEGSKA (reference sequence). The CDR3 runs to 11 residues. CDR3 in DNA: TGCAGTGCAATACAGGCAGATACGCAGTATTTT. This codes for CSAIQADTQYF.

This chain links TRBV6-5 with TRBJ1-5; D may be TRBD1 (5 bases). Germline V lookup: CDR1 MNHEY, CDR2 SVGAGI. V lost 4 bases and J 0 bases, leaving 10 bases between the germline ends. The CDR3 totals 15 residues. The CDR3 sequence is CASSLDRYSNQPQHF. For the CDR3, the DNA is TGTGCCAGCAGTTTAGACAGATATAGCAATCAGCCCCAGCATTTT.

The rearrangement uses TRBV10-2 and TRBJ1-1; TRBD1 aligns across 8 bases. This CDR3 spans 13 amino acids. Germline values: CDR1 WSHSY, CDR2 SAAADI. J lost 6 bases, V lost 3 bases, and 3 bases had no gene match. The DNA for the CDR3 is TGCGCCAGCAGTGAAGGACAGGGCGCTGAAGCTTTCTTT. It encodes CASSEGQGAEAFF.

This sequence joins TRBV27 and TRBJ2-7; unclear D gene. The CDR3 sequence is 15 residues long. The germline V gene has CDR1 MNHEY and CDR2 SMNVEV (reference sequence). V gave up 4 bases and J gave up 6 bases, with 19 bases separating them. The CDR3 nucleotides read TGTGCCAGCAGTTCCCTACGACACGGTCTCCTCGAGCAGTACTTC. This gives the protein CASSSLRHGLLEQYF.

The chain uses TRBV27 and TRBJ1-6; no reliable D call. The CDR3 runs to 16 residues. CDR1 MNHEY and CDR2 SMNVEV come from the germline V gene (reference sequence). V dropped 3 bases and J dropped 0 bases, with 9 bases sitting between them. The CDR3 nucleotides are TGTGCCAGCAGTTTCGGAGGGAGCTCCTATAATTCACCCCTCCACTTT. As protein: CASSFGGSSYNSPLHF.

The V call is TRBV5-1, the J call TRBJ2-5; 10 nucleotides agree with TRBD1. With 4 bases clipped from V and 2 bases from J, the junction kept 5 bases outside the gene matches. Germline V gives CDR1 SGHRS, CDR2 YFSETQ. This CDR3 is 15 amino acids long. In DNA form, the CDR3 reads TGCGCCAGCAGCCGGACAGGGGGAGGGCAAGAGACCCAGTACTTC. This codes for CASSRTGGGQETQYF.

The chain couples TRBV7-2 to TRBJ1-5; perhaps TRBD1 as D (5 bases). The CDR3 runs 16 residues. In germline, CDR1 is SGHTA, CDR2 FQGNSA. V was shortened by 0 bases and J by 2 bases, with 11 bases between the two germline ends. DNA for the CDR3: TGTGCCAGCAGCTTAGCGCTAGGGACTCGCAATCAGCCCCAGCATTTT. Its translation is CASSLALGTRNQPQHF.

The rearrangement uses TRBV6-5 and TRBJ2-1; TRBD1 matches 9 bases. V lost 6 bases to trimming and J lost 7 bases; unmatched junction nucleotides: 7. The CDR3 sequence is 14 residues long. Germline CDR1 is MNHEY and CDR2 is SVGAGI. CDR3 sequence: CASRGDREYNEQFF. The CDR3 nucleotides read TGTGCCAGCAGGGGGGACAGGGAGTATAATGAGCAGTTCTTC.

The count of this clone is one. The rearrangement links TRBV5-1 to TRBJ2-7, with 7 bases fitting TRBD1. This CDR3 contains 16 residues. Per the germline V gene, CDR1 is SGHRS and CDR2 is YFSETQ. V trimming: 0 bases; J trimming: 5 bases; junction bases outside the gene matches: 11. The CDR3 region has the DNA TGCGCCAGCAGCTTGGAGGCTTGGGACAGAGCTCACGAGCAGTACTTC. Translated: CASSLEAWDRAHEQYF. Drawing the rest from reference TRBV5-1 and TRBJ2-7, the complete variable domain is KAGVTQTPRYLIKTRGQQVTLSCSPISGHRSVSWYQQTPGQGLQFLFEYFSETQRNKGNFPGRFSGRQFSNSRSEMNVSTLELGDSALYLCASSLEAWDRAHEQYFGPGTRLTVT.

The gene calls are TRBV5-1 and TRBJ1-2; tentatively, D is TRBD1 (6 bases). Looked up from germline, CDR1 is SGHRS and CDR2 is YFSETQ. V was trimmed by 4 bases and J by 4 bases, leaving 14 bases between them. The CDR3 spans 14 residues. The CDR3, as DNA: TGCGCCAGCAGCGCGGGGGGGGGCGGCTATGGCTACACCTTC. It yields the protein CASSAGGGGYGYTF. Looking up the rest from reference TRBV5-1 and TRBJ1-2 gives the full variable domain: KAGVTQTPRYLIKTRGQQVTLSCSPISGHRSVSWYQQTPGQGLQFLFEYFSETQRNKGNFPGRFSGRQFSNSRSEMNVSTLELGDSALYLCASSAGGGGYGYTFGSGTRLTVV.

The chain recombines TRBV9 with TRBJ2-3; 8 bases agree with TRBD2. The CDR3 length is 18 residues. V gave up 4 bases and J gave up 2 bases; unmatched junction bases: 15. The germline CDR1 and CDR2 sequences are SGDLS and YYNGEE. The CDR3 nucleotides read TGTGCCAGCAGCCACAACCTTGGGACTAGTGCCATCACAGATACGCAGTATTTT. This translates into CASSHNLGTSAITDTQYF.

V is TRBV6-4 and J is TRBJ1-1; 7 bases match TRBD1. Looked up from germline, CDR1 is MRHNA and CDR2 is SNTAGT. The CDR3 has 13 residues. J was trimmed by 3 bases and V by 6 bases; bases with no gene match: 4. CDR3 loop: CASRETGYTEAFF. The CDR3 coding sequence is TGTGCCAGCAGGGAGACAGGGTACACTGAAGCTTTCTTT.

V and J are TRBV19 and TRBJ1-5; the D gene is possibly TRBD1 (6 bases). The germline V gene encodes CDR1 LNHDA and CDR2 SQIVND (reference sequence). Trimming cost V 1 base and J 0 bases, with 13 bases left between them. CDR3 size: 17 residues. CDR3 nucleotide sequence: TGTGCCAGTAGTATAGGGGGGCAAAGATATAGCAATCAGCCCCAGCATTTT. Its translation: CASSIGGQRYSNQPQHF.